This T cell receptor beta chain comes out of a study of post-analysis software for immune sequencing data. Across the whole study: Relapsing-remitting, secondary progressive and progressive-relapsing multiple sclerosis courses were included.

The CDR3 runs 17 residues. V was shortened by 5 bases and J by 1 base, with 19 bases between the two germline ends. Presence of unique molecular identifiers characterized the TCR beta cDNA libraries. Roughly 0.5 million cDNA molecules were obtained from around 0.96 to 9.9 million T cells. TCRdb re-called the PCR reads through MiXCR, storing one row per CDR3 protein. Found here are 450,000 to 700,000 distinct CDR3 sequences, about 40% of them singletons; the top ten hold around 1.7%. General observations from the study: People with multiple sclerosis had a significantly lower normalized Chao1 diversity than controls did. There were roughly five TRBV segments more frequent in patients than controls, and TRBV5-6, TRBV5-1 and TRBV20-1 were among them.

In the case of this clonotype: What it binds is unknown.

The sequence derives from a girl aged 10-17 years with multiple sclerosis. The rearrangement links TRBV12-3 or TRBV12-4 to TRBJ2-3; D is perhaps TRBD1 or TRBD2 (5 bases each). The sequenced sample consisted of blood. CDR3 sequence reads: CASSNAWGSVGTDTQYF. Here the CDR3 DNA reads TGTGCCAGCAGTAACGCCTGGGGGAGCGTGGGCACAGATACGCAGTATTTT.